This TCR beta chain stems from a study of CD8 T cells in ankylosing spondylitis. This clonotype was observed many times. Its antigen is undetermined. Study results and caveats: Disease-associated clonotypes exhibited CD8+ identity and were relatively infrequent in peripheral blood.

Using quantitative 5'-RACE with molecular barcodes, the authors made TCR beta libraries. MiXCR was run by TCRdb on the 5' RACE reads, yielding one entry per CDR3 protein. The sample includes about 130,000 distinct CDR3 sequences, around 8.5% of them seen just once. Sequencing used blood, either unsorted or a sorted T cell fraction (not recorded which). The source of this sequence is a male donor with ankylosing spondylitis or in good health (not recorded which).

CDR3 residues: CASSYGAANTGELFF. CDR3 sequence (DNA): TGTGCCAGCAGTTACGGAGCCGCGAACACCGGGGAGCTGTTTTTT. The V gene is TRBV6-2 or TRBV6-3, the J gene TRBJ2-2; no definite D call. The germline V gene encodes CDR1 MNHEY and CDR2 SVGEGT. Deletions cut 2 bases from V and 0 bases from J, with 7 bases between. The CDR3 is made up of 15 amino acids.